This is a list of T cell receptor beta chains from one sample in a study of blood T cell repertoires in COVID-19. Sequencing was performed with immunoSEQ multiplex PCR; in TCRdb, only in-frame clones are kept and a portion is missing. This table holds 150,000 to 200,000 clones, approximately 80% found once. The sample comprised PBMCs or T cells enriched from blood (not recorded which). The receptors derive from a man in his fifties who had recovered from COVID-19. Both conserved end residues are part of each CDR3. The D gene is left open where the match is weak. For some rows the clone size is stated as once, few or many, or as a class when expanded; others skip it.

V: TRBV6-5; J: TRBJ2-5; D: NA; size: NA; CDR3: CASTLGGETQYF; DNA: TGTGCCAGCACCCTAGGCGGGGAGACCCAGTACTTC
V: TRBV19; J: TRBJ1-4; D: TRBD1; size: NA; CDR3: CASSWGNQGATNEKLFF; DNA: TGTGCCAGTAGTTGGGGAAATCAGGGGGCAACTAATGAAAAACTGTTTTTT
V: TRBV10-2; J: TRBJ1-1; D: TRBD1; size: NA; CDR3: CAIQGQEATEAFF; DNA: TGCGCCATCCAAGGACAGGAGGCCACTGAAGCTTTCTTT
V: TRBV3-1/TRBV3-2; J: TRBJ1-3; D: NA; size: once; CDR3: CASSPTGTHNTIYF; DNA: TGTGCCAGCAGCCCTACAGGGACGCACAACACCATATATTTT
V: TRBV13; J: TRBJ1-2; D: TRBD1; size: NA; CDR3: CASRAKGALHYGYTF; DNA: TGTGCCAGCAGGGCGAAGGGGGCTCTACACTATGGCTACACCTTC
V: TRBV4-1; J: TRBJ2-7; D: NA; size: NA; CDR3: CASSQVPNSERDEQYF; DNA: TGCGCCAGCAGCCAAGTCCCGAATTCGGAGAGGGACGAGCAGTACTTC
V: TRBV6-5; J: TRBJ2-1; D: NA; size: few; CDR3: CAITDYYNEQFF; DNA: TGTGCCATTACAGACTACTACAATGAGCAGTTCTTC
V: TRBV19; J: TRBJ1-1; D: NA; size: NA; CDR3: CASSMSGVNTEAFF; DNA: TGTGCCAGTAGTATGTCCGGGGTTAACACTGAAGCTTTCTTT
V: TRBV7-2; J: TRBJ1-3; D: NA; size: few; CDR3: CASSSNPGAGNTIYF; DNA: TGTGCCAGCAGCTCCAATCCGGGGGCTGGAAACACCATATATTTT
V: TRBV6-6; J: TRBJ2-5; D: TRBD2; size: NA; CDR3: CASSYWRGAQETQYF; DNA: TGTGCCAGCAGTTACTGGCGGGGGGCCCAAGAGACCCAGTACTTC
V: TRBV19; J: TRBJ1-1; D: TRBD1; size: NA; CDR3: CASSTRQGQNTEAFF; DNA: TGTGCCAGTAGTACCCGACAGGGCCAGAACACTGAAGCTTTCTTT
V: TRBV5-1; J: TRBJ1-1; D: TRBD1; size: NA; CDR3: CASSLSGGNTEAFF; DNA: TGCGCCAGCAGCTTATCAGGGGGGAACACTGAAGCTTTCTTT
V: TRBV3-1/TRBV3-2; J: TRBJ1-4; D: NA; size: NA; CDR3: CASSRREGGNEKLFF; DNA: TGTGCCAGCAGCCGCCGGGAGGGGGGTAATGAAAAACTGTTTTTT
V: TRBV20-1; J: TRBJ2-2; D: NA; size: NA; CDR3: CSASRDKNTGELFF; DNA: TGCAGTGCTAGTCGGGACAAGAACACCGGGGAGCTGTTTTTT
V: TRBV27; J: TRBJ2-4; D: NA; size: NA; CDR3: CASSLSWAAKNIQYF; DNA: TGTGCCAGCAGTTTATCGTGGGCGGCCAAAAACATTCAGTACTTC
V: TRBV20-1; J: TRBJ2-5; D: TRBD1; size: NA; CDR3: CSASSWGTEQETQYF; DNA: TGCAGTGCTAGTTCTTGGGGGACAGAGCAAGAGACCCAGTACTTC
V: TRBV2; J: TRBJ1-1; D: NA; size: NA; CDR3: CASSETELNTEAFF; DNA: TGTGCCAGCAGCGAGACAGAACTGAACACTGAAGCTTTCTTT
V: TRBV7-6; J: TRBJ1-1; D: NA; size: NA; CDR3: CASSGGGVTEAFF; DNA: TGTGCCAGCAGCGGGGGGGGCGTCACTGAAGCTTTCTTT
V: TRBV10-3; J: TRBJ2-5; D: TRBD1; size: NA; CDR3: CAISESPTGEETQYF; DNA: TGTGCCATCAGTGAGTCCCCGACAGGGGAGGAGACCCAGTACTTC
V: TRBV11-3; J: TRBJ2-7; D: TRBD2; size: NA; CDR3: CASSRGGMDEQYF; DNA: TGTGCCAGCAGCCGCGGGGGTATGGACGAGCAGTACTTC
V: TRBV29-1; J: TRBJ1-2; D: NA; size: NA; CDR3: CSDTKGLPSSGYTF; DNA: TGCAGCGACACAAAGGGACTCCCCTCATCGGGCTACACCTTC
V: TRBV6-5; J: TRBJ2-3; D: NA; size: NA; CDR3: CASSPGGDTQYF; DNA: TGTGCCAGCAGCCCAGGGGGGGATACGCAGTATTTT
V: TRBV5-4; J: TRBJ2-2; D: NA; size: NA; CDR3: CASSPNSLWGANTGELFF; DNA: TGTGCCAGCAGCCCTAATTCCCTTTGGGGCGCGAACACCGGGGAGCTGTTTTTT
V: TRBV5-4; J: TRBJ1-3; D: NA; size: NA; CDR3: CASSLGQASSGNTIYF; DNA: TGTGCCAGCAGCTTGGGACAGGCAAGCTCTGGAAACACCATATATTTT
V: TRBV19; J: TRBJ1-1; D: NA; size: once; CDR3: CAASLPGGNTEAFF; DNA: TGTGCAGCCTCCTTGCCGGGAGGGAACACTGAAGCTTTCTTT
V: TRBV19; J: TRBJ1-2; D: TRBD1; size: NA; CDR3: CASSIGTGDYGYTF; DNA: TGTGCCAGTAGTATAGGGACAGGGGACTATGGCTACACCTTC
V: TRBV28; J: TRBJ2-5; D: NA; size: NA; CDR3: CASSLSLSQETQYF; DNA: TGTGCCAGCAGTTTATCGCTGAGCCAAGAGACCCAGTACTTC
V: TRBV12-3/TRBV12-4; J: TRBJ2-7; D: NA; size: once; CDR3: CASSLVLPSEQYF; DNA: TGTGCCAGCAGCCTAGTCCTGCCCAGCGAGCAGTACTTC
V: TRBV29-1; J: TRBJ1-2; D: TRBD1; size: NA; CDR3: CSVRTGVSYGYTF; DNA: TGCAGCGTCCGGACAGGGGTATCCTATGGCTACACCTTC
V: TRBV19; J: TRBJ2-7; D: TRBD1; size: NA; CDR3: CASTNRGEEQYF; DNA: TGTGCCAGTACCAACAGGGGTGAGGAGCAGTACTTC
V: TRBV5-1; J: TRBJ1-5; D: TRBD1; size: NA; CDR3: CASSLGTGGVGGNQPQHF; DNA: TGCGCCAGCAGCCTCGGGACAGGGGGCGTCGGGGGCAATCAGCCCCAGCATTTT
V: TRBV5-5; J: TRBJ2-1; D: NA; size: NA; CDR3: CASSRYNEQFF; DNA: TGTGCCAGCAGCCGCTACAATGAGCAGTTCTTC
V: TRBV7-9; J: TRBJ2-2; D: NA; size: NA; CDR3: CASSFPGTGELFF; DNA: TGTGCCAGCAGCTTTCCCGGGACAGGGGAGCTGTTTTTT
V: TRBV27; J: TRBJ2-3; D: NA; size: NA; CDR3: CASSLYPSKDTQYF; DNA: TGTGCCAGCAGTTTATATCCTAGCAAGGATACGCAGTATTTT
V: TRBV5-1; J: TRBJ1-3; D: NA; size: NA; CDR3: CASSRQEASSGNTIYF; DNA: TGCGCCAGCAGCCGTCAAGAAGCCTCCTCTGGAAACACCATATATTTT
V: TRBV5-6; J: TRBJ1-1; D: NA; size: once; CDR3: CASSLVAGFRSTEAFF; DNA: TGTGCCAGCAGCTTGGTGGCAGGATTCCGAAGCACTGAAGCTTTCTTT
V: TRBV5-1; J: TRBJ1-1; D: NA; size: NA; CDR3: CASSLARTAANTEAFF; DNA: TGCGCCAGCAGCTTGGCCCGGACAGCCGCGAACACTGAAGCTTTCTTT
V: TRBV28; J: TRBJ1-1; D: NA; size: NA; CDR3: CASSLYRLNTEAFF; DNA: TGTGCCAGCAGCTTGTACAGGTTGAACACTGAAGCTTTCTTT
V: TRBV27; J: TRBJ1-6; D: NA; size: NA; CDR3: CASSRWVGSPLHF; DNA: TGTGCCAGCAGCCGATGGGTGGGCTCACCCCTCCACTTT
V: TRBV29-1; J: TRBJ1-1; D: NA; size: NA; CDR3: CSVAQGTTEAFF; DNA: TGCAGCGTTGCGCAGGGGACCACTGAAGCTTTCTTT
V: TRBV25-1; J: TRBJ1-2; D: NA; size: NA; CDR3: CASSAGGGGYTF; DNA: TGTGCCAGCAGTGCGGGAGGTGGCGGCTACACCTTC
V: TRBV7-3; J: TRBJ2-5; D: NA; size: NA; CDR3: CASSLWGEETQYF; DNA: TGTGCCAGCAGCTTATGGGGAGAGGAGACCCAGTACTTC
V: TRBV18; J: TRBJ2-5; D: TRBD2; size: NA; CDR3: CASSQLTGTSETQYF; DNA: TGTGCCAGCTCACAACTAACCGGGACTAGCGAGACCCAGTACTTC
V: TRBV19; J: TRBJ1-1; D: NA; size: NA; CDR3: CASSILGADEAFF; DNA: TGTGCCAGTAGTATCCTAGGGGCGGATGAAGCTTTCTTT
V: TRBV19; J: TRBJ2-3; D: TRBD2; size: NA; CDR3: CGTGGGPGRPISTDTQYF; DNA: TGTGGAACGGGCGGGGGGCCTGGGAGGCCTATCTCCACAGATACGCAGTATTTT
V: TRBV6-5; J: TRBJ1-6; D: NA; size: NA; CDR3: CASSYRQGTGSPLHF; DNA: TGTGCCAGCAGTTACAGGCAGGGGACCGGCTCACCCCTCCACTTT
V: TRBV14; J: TRBJ1-2; D: TRBD1; size: NA; CDR3: CASSRDSKNYGYTF; DNA: TGTGCCAGCAGTCGGGACAGCAAGAACTATGGCTACACCTTC